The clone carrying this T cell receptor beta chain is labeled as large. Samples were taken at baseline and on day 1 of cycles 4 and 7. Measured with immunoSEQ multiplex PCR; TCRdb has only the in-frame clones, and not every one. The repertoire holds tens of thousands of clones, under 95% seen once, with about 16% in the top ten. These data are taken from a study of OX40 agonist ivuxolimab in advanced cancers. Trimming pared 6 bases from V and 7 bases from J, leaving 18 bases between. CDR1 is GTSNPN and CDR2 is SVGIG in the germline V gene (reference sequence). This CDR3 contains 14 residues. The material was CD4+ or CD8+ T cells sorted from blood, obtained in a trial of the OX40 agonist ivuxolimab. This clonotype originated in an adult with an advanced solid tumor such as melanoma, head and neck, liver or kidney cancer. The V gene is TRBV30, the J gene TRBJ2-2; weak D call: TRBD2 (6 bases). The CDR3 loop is CACPDRELGGELFF. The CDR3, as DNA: TGTGCCTGTCCAGACCGGGAGCTTGGCGGGGAGCTGTTTTTT.